These 11 T cell receptor beta chains came from one sample sequenced in a study of vaccination and CD4 T cells after COVID-19. Treatment specified: approximately 9-day PBMC culture with coronavirus spike peptide pools or control peptides (ViraFEST assay). The assay that was used to sequence DNA from cultured CD4+ T cells was the Oncomine TCR Beta short-read assay. Using its own MiXCR run on the PCR reads, TCRdb lists one record per CDR3 protein. The sample carries 4,000 or so distinct CDR3 sequences, 15% to 20% recorded once. No antigens are known for them. The sequencing input was CD4+ T cells from blood, cultured in vitro. The receptors derive from a human donor who had recovered from COVID-19.

The chain uses TRBV12-3 or TRBV12-4 and TRBJ1-1; no reliable D call. Deletions cut 5 bases from V and 1 base from J, with 17 bases between. The CDR3 is made up of 16 amino acids. CDR3 residues: CASSPLFGSGNTEAFF. DNA of the CDR3: TGTGCCAGCAGTCCCCTCTTTGGATCGGGGAACACTGAAGCTTTCTTT.

The chain combines TRBV14 with TRBJ2-7; the D is unclear. CDR1 SGHDN and CDR2 FVKESK come from the germline V gene. Trimming stripped 1 base from V and 5 bases from J, with 15 bases between. The CDR3 runs 15 residues. The CDR3 nucleotides read TGTGCCAGCAGCCAAGGGGTAGGCCCCCGCCACGAGCAGTACTTC. Residues: CASSQGVGPRHEQYF.

This clonotype showed up just a few times. The chain combines TRBV5-4 with TRBJ1-3; D not resolved. CDR1 SGHNT and CDR2 YYREEE come from the germline V gene (reference sequence). CDR3 length equals 14 residues. Deletions cut 4 bases from V and 0 bases from J, with 8 bases between. The CDR3 reads CASSPEGSGNTIYF. The CDR3 DNA reads as TGTGCCAGCAGCCCCGAGGGCTCTGGAAACACCATATATTTT. The full variable domain, with the rest looked up from reference TRBV5-4 and TRBJ1-3, is ETGVTQSPTHLIKTRGQQVTLRCSSQSGHNTVSWYQQALGQGPQFIFQYYREEENGRGNFPPRFSGLQFPNYSSELNVNALELDDSALYLCASSPEGSGNTIYFGEGSWLTVV.

This chain connects TRBV5-1 to TRBJ1-6, with no clear D. Germline CDR1 is SGHRS and CDR2 is YFSETQ. The CDR3 totals 15 residues. Deletions cut 0 bases from V and 7 bases from J, with 11 bases between. The chain's CDR3 is CASSLGGRRNSPLHF. CDR3 bases: TGCGCCAGCAGCTTGGGAGGCAGGCGAAATTCACCCCTCCACTTT.

This clonotype has a handful of counts. The chain is built from TRBV5-1 and TRBJ2-5; tentatively, D is TRBD2 (5 bases). Trimming removed 2 bases from V and 1 base from J, with 12 bases in between. This CDR3 spans 15 amino acids. The V gene's germline CDR1 is SGHRS and CDR2 YFSETQ. The CDR3 bases are TGCGCCAGCAGCTTAAGACTTAGCGCCCAAGAGACCCAGTACTTC. Protein sequence: CASSLRLSAQETQYF.

By share, this clonotype counts as large. This sequence joins TRBV6-1 and TRBJ2-5, with D tentatively TRBD1 or TRBD2 (5 bases each). From germline, CDR1 is MNHNS and CDR2 SASEGT. The CDR3 is 12 amino acids. The germline V and J ends were trimmed by 6 bases and 5 bases, with 10 bases remaining between them. The CDR3 nucleotides are TGTGCCAGCAGGAGGGGCGACGAGACCCAGTACTTC. It codes for CASRRGDETQYF.

This clonotype counts as large. The chain is built from TRBV5-5 and TRBJ2-7; the match to TRBD2 covers 11 bases. Germline-derived CDR1 and CDR2 are SGHKS and YYEKEE (reference sequence). The CDR3 runs 15 residues. The V segment lost 5 bases and the J segment 1 base; nucleotides outside the gene matches: 5. CDR3 in amino acids: CASSLTSGGSYEQYF. CDR3 DNA: TGTGCCAGCAGTCTAACTAGCGGGGGTTCCTACGAGCAGTACTTC.

This clonotype is deemed medium-sized. The genes are TRBV15 and TRBJ1-5; D gene unclear. This CDR3 contains 20 residues. With 5 bases removed from V and 1 base from J, the gap between germline ends came to 27 bases. Per the germline V gene, CDR1 is LNHNV and CDR2 is YYDKDF (reference sequence). As DNA, the CDR3 is TGTGCCACCAGCTGGACCGGCGGGTCAGGCTTAAATGAGAGCAATCAGCCCCAGCATTTT. As protein: CATSWTGGSGLNESNQPQHF.

The chain links TRBV11-2 to TRBJ1-2; 9 bases line up with TRBD1. CDR1 SGHAT and CDR2 FQNNGV come from the germline V gene. This CDR3 region has 14 residues. The ends lost 8 bases at V and 1 base at J; junction bases unmatched: 5. CDR3 protein: CASAGQGGNYGYTF. The CDR3 DNA reads as TGTGCCAGCGCGGGACAGGGAGGTAACTATGGCTACACCTTC.

This clonotype is labeled medium-sized. The chain recombines TRBV7-9 with TRBJ2-5; no firm D call. This CDR3 region has 14 residues. V lost 0 bases and J lost 2, with 7 bases in between. Germline V gives CDR1 SEHNR, CDR2 FQNEAQ (reference sequence). The CDR3 bases are TGTGCCAGCAGCTTAGCGTCCGGGCAAGAGACCCAGTACTTC. Protein product: CASSLASGQETQYF.

The CDR3 reads CASSLDSGTHNGYTF. CDR3 nucleotide sequence: TGCGCCAGCAGCTTAGACTCCGGGACACACAATGGCTACACCTTC. The genes are TRBV5-1 and TRBJ1-2, with a weak D call TRBD1 (6 bases). Trimming took off 2 bases at V and 6 bases at J, with 17 bases between the two ends. The CDR3 has 15 residues. Germline V gene lookup returns CDR1 SGHRS and CDR2 YFSETQ.